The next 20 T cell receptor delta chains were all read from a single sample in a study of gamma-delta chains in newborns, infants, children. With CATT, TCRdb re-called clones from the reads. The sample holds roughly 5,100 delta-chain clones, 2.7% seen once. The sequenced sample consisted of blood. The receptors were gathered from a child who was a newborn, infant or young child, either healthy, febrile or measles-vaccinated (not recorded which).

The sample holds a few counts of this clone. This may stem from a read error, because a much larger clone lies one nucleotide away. The CDR3 region has the DNA TGTGCCTGTGACACCGCAGGGGATCCTTCCTCCTGGGACACCCAACAGATGTTTTTC. Amino acid sequence: CACDTAGDPSSWDTQQMFF. V and J are TRDV2 and TRDJ3, with D possibly matching TRDD2 (7 bases). The CDR3 covers 19 residues. Germline assignment: CDR1 GEAIGNYY and CDR2 EKD.

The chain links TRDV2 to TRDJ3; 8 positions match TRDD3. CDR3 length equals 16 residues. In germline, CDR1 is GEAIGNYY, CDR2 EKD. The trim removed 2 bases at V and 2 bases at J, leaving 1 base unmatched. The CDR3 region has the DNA TGTGCCTGTGACATACTGGGGGCCTGGGACACCCGACAGATGTTTTTC. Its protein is CACDILGAWDTRQMFF.

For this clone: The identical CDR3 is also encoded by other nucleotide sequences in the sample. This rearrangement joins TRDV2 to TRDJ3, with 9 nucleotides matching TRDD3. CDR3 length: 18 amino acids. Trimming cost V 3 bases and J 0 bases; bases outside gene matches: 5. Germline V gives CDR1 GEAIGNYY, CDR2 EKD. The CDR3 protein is CACDLLGDSSWDTRQMFF. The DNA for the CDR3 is TGTGCCTGTGACTTACTGGGGGACAGCTCCTGGGACACCCGACAGATGTTTTTC.

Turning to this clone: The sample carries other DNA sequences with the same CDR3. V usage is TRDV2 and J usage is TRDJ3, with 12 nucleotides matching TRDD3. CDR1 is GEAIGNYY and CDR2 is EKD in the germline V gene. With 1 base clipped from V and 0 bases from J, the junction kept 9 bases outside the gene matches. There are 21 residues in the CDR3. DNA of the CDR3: TGTGCCTGTGACACGGTACTGGGGGATACCCGGAGCTCCTGGGACACCCGACAGATGTTTTTC. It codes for CACDTVLGDTRSSWDTRQMFF.

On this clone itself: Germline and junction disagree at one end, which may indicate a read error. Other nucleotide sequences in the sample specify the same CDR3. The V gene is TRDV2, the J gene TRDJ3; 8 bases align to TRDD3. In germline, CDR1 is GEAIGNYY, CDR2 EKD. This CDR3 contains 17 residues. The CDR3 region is CACDTWGYSWDTRQMFF. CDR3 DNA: TGTGCCTGCGACACCTGGGGATACAGCTGGGACACCCGACAGATGTTTTTC.

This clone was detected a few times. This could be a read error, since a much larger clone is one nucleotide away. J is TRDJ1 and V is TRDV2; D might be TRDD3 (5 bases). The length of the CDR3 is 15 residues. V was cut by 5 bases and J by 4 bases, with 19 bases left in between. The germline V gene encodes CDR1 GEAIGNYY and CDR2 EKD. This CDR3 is CACGSMGDTIDKLIF. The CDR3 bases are TGTGCCTGTGGCTCTATGGGAGATACTATCGATAAACTCATCTTT.

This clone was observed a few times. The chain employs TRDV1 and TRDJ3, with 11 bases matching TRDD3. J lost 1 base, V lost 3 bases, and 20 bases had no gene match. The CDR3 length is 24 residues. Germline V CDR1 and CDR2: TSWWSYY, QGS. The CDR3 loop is CALGDPGVRRLGDKGSWDTRQMFF. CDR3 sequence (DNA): TGTGCTCTTGGGGATCCCGGAGTTCGGAGACTGGGGGATAAGGGGTCCTGGGACACCCGACAGATGTTTTTC.

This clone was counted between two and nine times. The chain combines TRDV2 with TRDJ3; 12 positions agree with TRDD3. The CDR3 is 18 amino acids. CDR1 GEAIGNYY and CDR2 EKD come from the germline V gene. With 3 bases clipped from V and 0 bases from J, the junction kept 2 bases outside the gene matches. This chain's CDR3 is CACDPWGIRSWDTRQMFF. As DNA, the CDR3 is TGTGCCTGTGACCCCTGGGGGATACGCTCCTGGGACACCCGACAGATGTTTTTC.

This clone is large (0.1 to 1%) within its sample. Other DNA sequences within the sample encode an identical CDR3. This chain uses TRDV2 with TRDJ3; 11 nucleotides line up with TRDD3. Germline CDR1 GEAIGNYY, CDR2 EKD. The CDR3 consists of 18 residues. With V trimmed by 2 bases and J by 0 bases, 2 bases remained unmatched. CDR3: CACDNTGGYSWDTRQMFF. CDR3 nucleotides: TGTGCCTGTGACAATACTGGGGGATACTCCTGGGACACCCGACAGATGTTTTTC.

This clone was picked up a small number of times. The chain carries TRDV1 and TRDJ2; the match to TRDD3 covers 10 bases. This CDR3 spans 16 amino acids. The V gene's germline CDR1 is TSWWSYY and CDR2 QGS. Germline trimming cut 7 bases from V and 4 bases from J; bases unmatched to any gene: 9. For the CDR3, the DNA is TGTGCTCTTGAGTTACTGGGGGATCGCCGGACAGCACAACTCTTCTTT. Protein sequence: CALELLGDRRTAQLFF.

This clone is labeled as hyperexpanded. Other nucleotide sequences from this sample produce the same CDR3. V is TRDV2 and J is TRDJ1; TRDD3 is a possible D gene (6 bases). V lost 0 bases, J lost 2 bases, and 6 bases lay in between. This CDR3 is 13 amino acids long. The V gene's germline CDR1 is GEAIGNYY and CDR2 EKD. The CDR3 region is CACDTWGTDKLIF. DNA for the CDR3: TGTGCCTGTGACACCTGGGGGACCGATAAACTCATCTTT.

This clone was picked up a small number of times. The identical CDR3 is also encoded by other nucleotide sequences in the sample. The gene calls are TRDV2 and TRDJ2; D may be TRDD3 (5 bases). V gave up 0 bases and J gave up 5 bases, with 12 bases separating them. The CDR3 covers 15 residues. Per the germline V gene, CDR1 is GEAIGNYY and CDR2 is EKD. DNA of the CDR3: TGTGCCTGTGACACCGTCGGGGGTTATACAGCACAACTCTTCTTT. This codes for CACDTVGGYTAQLFF.

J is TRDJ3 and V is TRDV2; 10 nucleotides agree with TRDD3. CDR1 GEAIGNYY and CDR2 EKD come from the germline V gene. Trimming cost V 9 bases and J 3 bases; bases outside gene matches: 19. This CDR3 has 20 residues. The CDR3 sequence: CAPPWGIQVSRFWDTRQMFF. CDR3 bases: TGTGCCCCCCCGTGGGGGATACAGGTTAGTAGATTCTGGGACACCCGACAGATGTTTTTC.

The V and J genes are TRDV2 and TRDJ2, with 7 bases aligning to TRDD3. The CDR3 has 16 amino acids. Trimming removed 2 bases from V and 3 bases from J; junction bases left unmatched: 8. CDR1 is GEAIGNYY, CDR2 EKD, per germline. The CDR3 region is CACDNAWGRLTAQLFF. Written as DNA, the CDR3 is TGTGCCTGTGACAACGCCTGGGGGCGTCTGACAGCACAACTCTTCTTT.

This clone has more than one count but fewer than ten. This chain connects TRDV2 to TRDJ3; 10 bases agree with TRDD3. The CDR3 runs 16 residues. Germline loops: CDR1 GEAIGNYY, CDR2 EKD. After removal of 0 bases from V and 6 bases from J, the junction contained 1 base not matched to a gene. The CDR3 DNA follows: TGTGCCTGTGACACCTTGGGGGATACGGACACCCGACAGATGTTTTTC. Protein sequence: CACDTLGDTDTRQMFF.

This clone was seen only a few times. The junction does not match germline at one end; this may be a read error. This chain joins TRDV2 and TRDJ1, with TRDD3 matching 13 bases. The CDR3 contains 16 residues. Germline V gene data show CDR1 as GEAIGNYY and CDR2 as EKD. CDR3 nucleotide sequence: TGTGCCTGTGACGTACTGGGGGATACGAACACCGATAAACCCATCTTT. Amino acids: CACDVLGDTNTDKPIF.

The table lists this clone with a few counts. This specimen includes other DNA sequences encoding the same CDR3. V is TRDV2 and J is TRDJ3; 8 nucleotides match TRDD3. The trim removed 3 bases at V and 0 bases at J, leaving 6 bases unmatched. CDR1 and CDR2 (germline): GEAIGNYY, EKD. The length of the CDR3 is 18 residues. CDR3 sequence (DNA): TGTGCCTGTGACGTACTGGGGGGCAGCTCCTGGGACACCCGACAGATGTTTTTC. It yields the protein CACDVLGGSSWDTRQMFF.

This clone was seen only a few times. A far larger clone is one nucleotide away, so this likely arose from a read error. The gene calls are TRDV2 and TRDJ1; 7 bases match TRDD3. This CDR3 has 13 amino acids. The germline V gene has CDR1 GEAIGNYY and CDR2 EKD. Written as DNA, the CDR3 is TGTGCCTGTGACACCTGGGGGACCGATAAACCCATCTTT. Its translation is CACDTWGTDKPIF.

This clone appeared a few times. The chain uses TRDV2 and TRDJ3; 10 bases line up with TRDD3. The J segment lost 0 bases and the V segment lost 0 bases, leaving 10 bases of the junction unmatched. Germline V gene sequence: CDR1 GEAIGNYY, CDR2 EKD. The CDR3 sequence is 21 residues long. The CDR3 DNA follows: TGTGCCTGTGACACCCTTTCACTGGGGGATCTGAGCTCCTGGGACACCCGACAGATGTTTTTC. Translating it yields CACDTLSLGDLSSWDTRQMFF.

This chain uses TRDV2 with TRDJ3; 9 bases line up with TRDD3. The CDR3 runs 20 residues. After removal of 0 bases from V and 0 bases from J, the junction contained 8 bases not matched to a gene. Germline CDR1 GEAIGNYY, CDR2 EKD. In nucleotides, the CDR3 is TGTGCCTGTGACACCCTCGGGGAGGGGGATACCTCCTGGGACACCCGACAGATGTTTTTC. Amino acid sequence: CACDTLGEGDTSWDTRQMFF.